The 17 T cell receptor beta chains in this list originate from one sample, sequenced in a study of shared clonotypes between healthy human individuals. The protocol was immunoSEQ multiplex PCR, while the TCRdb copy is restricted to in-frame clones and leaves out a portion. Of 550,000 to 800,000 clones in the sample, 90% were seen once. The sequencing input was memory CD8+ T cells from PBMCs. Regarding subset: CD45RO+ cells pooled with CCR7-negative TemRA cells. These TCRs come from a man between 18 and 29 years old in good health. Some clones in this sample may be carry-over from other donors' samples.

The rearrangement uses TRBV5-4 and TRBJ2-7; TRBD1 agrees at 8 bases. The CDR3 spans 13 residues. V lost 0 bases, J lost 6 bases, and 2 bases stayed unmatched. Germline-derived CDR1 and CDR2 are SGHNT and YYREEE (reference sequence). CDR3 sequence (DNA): TGTGCCAGCAGCTTGGGGACAGGGAGCGAGCAGTACTTC. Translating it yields CASSLGTGSEQYF.

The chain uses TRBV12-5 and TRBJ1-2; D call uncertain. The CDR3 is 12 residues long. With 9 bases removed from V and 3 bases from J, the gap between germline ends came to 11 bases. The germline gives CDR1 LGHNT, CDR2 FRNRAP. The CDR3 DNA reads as TGTGCTAGCTACTCACGGGACTATGGCTACACCTTC. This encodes CASYSRDYGYTF.

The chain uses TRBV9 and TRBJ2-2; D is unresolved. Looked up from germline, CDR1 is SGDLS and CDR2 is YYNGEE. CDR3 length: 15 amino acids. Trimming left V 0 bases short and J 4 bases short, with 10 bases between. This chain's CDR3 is CASSVETGFTGELFF. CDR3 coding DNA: TGTGCCAGCAGCGTAGAAACTGGCTTCACCGGGGAGCTGTTTTTT.

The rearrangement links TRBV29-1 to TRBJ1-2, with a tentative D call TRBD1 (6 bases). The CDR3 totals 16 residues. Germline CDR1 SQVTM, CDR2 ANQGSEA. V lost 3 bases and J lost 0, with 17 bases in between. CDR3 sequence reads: CSVEGTPRGANYGYTF. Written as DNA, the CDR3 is TGCAGCGTTGAGGGGACACCAAGGGGAGCTAACTATGGCTACACCTTC.

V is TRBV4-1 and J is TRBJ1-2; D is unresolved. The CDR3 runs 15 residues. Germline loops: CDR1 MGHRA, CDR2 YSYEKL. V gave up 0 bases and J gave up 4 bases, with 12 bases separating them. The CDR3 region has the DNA TGCGCCAGCAGCCAAGATGAGAGGAGTAGCTATGGCTACACCTTC. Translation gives CASSQDERSSYGYTF.

The CDR3 bases are TGTGCCAGCAGTTTACTAGCGGGAGCTCTCAATGAGCAGTTCTTC. The encoded protein is CASSLLAGALNEQFF. The chain links TRBV27 to TRBJ2-1; 10 bases are shared with TRBD2. This CDR3 is built from 15 residues. The germline V gene has CDR1 MNHEY and CDR2 SMNVEV (reference sequence). The V and J ends lost 2 bases and 6 bases, in that order; junction bases with no gene match: 4.

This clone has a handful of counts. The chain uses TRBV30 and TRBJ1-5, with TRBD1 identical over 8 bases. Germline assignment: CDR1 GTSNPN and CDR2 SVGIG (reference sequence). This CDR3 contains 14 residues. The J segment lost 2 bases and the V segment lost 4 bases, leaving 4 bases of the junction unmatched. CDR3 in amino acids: CAWNPGQGNQPQHF. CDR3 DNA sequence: TGTGCCTGGAACCCGGGACAGGGCAATCAGCCCCAGCATTTT.

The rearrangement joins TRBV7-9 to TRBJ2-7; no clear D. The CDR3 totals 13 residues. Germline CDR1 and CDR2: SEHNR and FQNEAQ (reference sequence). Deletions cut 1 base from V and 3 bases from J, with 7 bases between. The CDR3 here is CASSLDRSYEQYF. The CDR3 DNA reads TGTGCCAGCAGCTTAGATCGCAGCTACGAGCAGTACTTC.

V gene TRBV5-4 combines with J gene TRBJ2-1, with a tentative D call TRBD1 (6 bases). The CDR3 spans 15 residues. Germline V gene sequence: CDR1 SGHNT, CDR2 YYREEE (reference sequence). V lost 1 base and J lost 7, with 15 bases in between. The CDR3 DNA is TGTGCCAGCAGCTTGCCTCCGACAGGTGGGAATGAGCAGTTCTTC. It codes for CASSLPPTGGNEQFF.

CDR3 sequence reads: CASSVGTGVRNQPQHF. CDR3 bases: TGTGCCAGCAGTGTCGGGACAGGGGTTCGGAATCAGCCCCAGCATTTT. The V gene is TRBV2, the J gene TRBJ1-5, with 10 nucleotides matching TRBD1. With V trimmed by 4 bases and J by 4 bases, 7 bases remained unmatched. This CDR3 region has 16 residues. Germline assignment: CDR1 SNHLY and CDR2 FYNNEI.

CDR3 loop: CASSLAAGGNQPQHF. In DNA form, the CDR3 reads TGTGCCAGCAGCTTAGCGGCAGGGGGCAATCAGCCCCAGCATTTT. This chain connects TRBV7-8 to TRBJ1-5; a possible D gene is TRBD1 (6 bases). The CDR3 runs 15 residues. V was clipped by 0 bases and J by 2 bases, with 8 bases between them. Germline V gene sequence: CDR1 SGHVS, CDR2 FQNEAQ.

CDR3 protein: CASSYEGQETQYF. CDR3 nucleotides: TGTGCCAGCAGTTACGAGGGTCAAGAGACCCAGTACTTC. The chain is built from TRBV6-5 and TRBJ2-5; the D gene is possibly TRBD2 (5 bases). Germline V gene lookup returns CDR1 MNHEY and CDR2 SVGAGI. The V end was cut by 2 bases, the J end by 2 bases, with 6 bases between. The CDR3 runs to 13 residues.

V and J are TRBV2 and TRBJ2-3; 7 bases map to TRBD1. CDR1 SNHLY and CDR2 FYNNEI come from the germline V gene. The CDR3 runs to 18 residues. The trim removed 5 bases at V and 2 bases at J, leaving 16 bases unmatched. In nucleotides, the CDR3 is TGTGCCAGCAGTACCCCAGGGGGTAGTCCTCTCTTCACAGATACGCAGTATTTT. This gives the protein CASSTPGGSPLFTDTQYF.

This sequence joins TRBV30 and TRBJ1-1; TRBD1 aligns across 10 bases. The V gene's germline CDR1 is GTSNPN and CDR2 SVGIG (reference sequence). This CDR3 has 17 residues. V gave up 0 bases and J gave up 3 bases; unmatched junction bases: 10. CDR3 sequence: CAWSVRGTGVLDTEAFF. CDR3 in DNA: TGTGCCTGGAGTGTACGGGGGACAGGGGTTCTTGACACTGAAGCTTTCTTT.

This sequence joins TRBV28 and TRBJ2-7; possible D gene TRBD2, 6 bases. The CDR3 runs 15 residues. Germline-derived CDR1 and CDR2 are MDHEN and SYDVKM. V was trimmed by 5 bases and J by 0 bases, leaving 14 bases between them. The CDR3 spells CASSIPLGSSYEQYF. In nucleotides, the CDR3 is TGTGCCAGCAGTATCCCTCTCGGGAGCTCCTACGAGCAGTACTTC. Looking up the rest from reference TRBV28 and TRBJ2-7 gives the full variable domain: DVKVTQSSRYLVKRTGEKVFLECVQDMDHENMFWYRQDPGLGLRLIYFSYDVKMKEKGDIPEGYSVSREKKERFSLILESASTNQTSMYLCASSIPLGSSYEQYFGPGTRLTVT.

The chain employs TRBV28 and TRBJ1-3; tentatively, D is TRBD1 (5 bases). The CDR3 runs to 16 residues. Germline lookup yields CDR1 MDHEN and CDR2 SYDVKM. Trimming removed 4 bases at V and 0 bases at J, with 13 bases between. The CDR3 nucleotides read TGTGCCAGCAGTTGGGGACCCAACCTCTCTGGAAACACCATATATTTT. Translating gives CASSWGPNLSGNTIYF.

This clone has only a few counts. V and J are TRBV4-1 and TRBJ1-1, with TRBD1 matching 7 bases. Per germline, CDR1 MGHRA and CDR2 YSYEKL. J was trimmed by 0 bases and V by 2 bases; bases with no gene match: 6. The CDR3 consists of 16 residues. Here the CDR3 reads CASSQPRTGLNTEAFF. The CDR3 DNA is TGCGCCAGCAGCCAACCGAGGACAGGACTGAACACTGAAGCTTTCTTT.